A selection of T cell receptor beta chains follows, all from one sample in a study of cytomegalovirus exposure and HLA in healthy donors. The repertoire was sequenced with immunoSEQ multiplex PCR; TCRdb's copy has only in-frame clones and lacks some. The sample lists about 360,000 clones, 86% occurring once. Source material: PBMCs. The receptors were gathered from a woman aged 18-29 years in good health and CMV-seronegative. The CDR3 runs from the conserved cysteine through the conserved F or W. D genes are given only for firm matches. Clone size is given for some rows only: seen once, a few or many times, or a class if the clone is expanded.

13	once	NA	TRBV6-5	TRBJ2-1	TGTGCCAGCAGTTACGAAGGGGACAATGAGCAGTTCTTC	CASSYEGDNEQFF
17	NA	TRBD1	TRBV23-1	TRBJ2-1	TGCGCCAGCAGTCAATCGTTAGGGACAGTAGTTTACAATGAGCAGTTCTTC	CASSQSLGTVVYNEQFF
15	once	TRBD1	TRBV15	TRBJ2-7	TGTGCCACCAGCAGAGAGGGACAGGGAAACTACGAGCAGTACTTC	CATSREGQGNYEQYF
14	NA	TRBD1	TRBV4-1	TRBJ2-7	TGCGCCAGCAGCCATTTGACAGGGGCCTACGAGCAGTACTTC	CASSHLTGAYEQYF
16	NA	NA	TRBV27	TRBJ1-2	TGTGCCAGCAGTTACCGTAAAGGGGGATCCAACTATGGCTACACCTTC	CASSYRKGGSNYGYTF
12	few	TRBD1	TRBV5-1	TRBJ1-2	TGCGCCAGCAGCATCGGACAGGGTGGCTACACCTTC	CASSIGQGGYTF
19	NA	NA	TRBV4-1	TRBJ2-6	TGCGCCAGCAGCCACCCCCGGACAGAAACTAGCTCTGGGGCCAACGTCCTGACTTTC	CASSHPRTETSSGANVLTF
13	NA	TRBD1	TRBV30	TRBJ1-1	TGTGCCTGGAGGGGACAGGGCTTCCGTGAAGCTTTCTTT	CAWRGQGFREAFF
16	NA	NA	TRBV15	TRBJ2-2	TGTGCCACCAGCAGAGATAGGGAGCGTAGAACCGGGGAGCTGTTTTTT	CATSRDRERRTGELFF
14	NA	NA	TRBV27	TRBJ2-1	TGTGCCAGCAGGCCGCGGGGACAGAGTAATGAGCAGTTCTTC	CASRPRGQSNEQFF
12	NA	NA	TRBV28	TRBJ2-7	TGTGCCAGCAGGTCAGGGTGGTGGGAGCAGTACTTC	CASRSGWWEQYF
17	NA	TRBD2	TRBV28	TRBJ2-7	TGTGCCAGCAGTTTCGGCATCGGACGGGAGGGAAGTGAAGAGCAGTACTTC	CASSFGIGREGSEEQYF
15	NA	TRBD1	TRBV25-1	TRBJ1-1	TGTGCCAGCAGTGAATATACAGGGGCAAACACTGAAGCTTTCTTT	CASSEYTGANTEAFF
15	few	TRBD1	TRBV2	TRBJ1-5	TGTGCCAGCAGTGGGACAGGGGGTAGCAATCAGCCCCAGCATTTT	CASSGTGGSNQPQHF
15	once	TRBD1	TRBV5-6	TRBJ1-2	TGTGCCAGCAGCCGGGGACAGGGTGTTAACTATGGCTACACCTTC	CASSRGQGVNYGYTF
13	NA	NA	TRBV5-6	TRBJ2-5	TGTGCCAGCAGCTTGATCCAGGAAGAGACCCAGTACTTC	CASSLIQEETQYF
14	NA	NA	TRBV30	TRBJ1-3	TGTGCCTGGAGAGGACAGAGATCTGGAAACACCATATATTTT	CAWRGQRSGNTIYF
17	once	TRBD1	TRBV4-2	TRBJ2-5	TGTGCCAGCAGCCCGCCGACAGGGCTACCCTTCCAAGAGACCCAGTACTTC	CASSPPTGLPFQETQYF
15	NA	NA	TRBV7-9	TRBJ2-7	TGTGCCAGCAGCCCTCCGACAGTTCCTTCTTACGAGCAGTACTTC	CASSPPTVPSYEQYF
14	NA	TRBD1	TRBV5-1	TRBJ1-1	TGCGCCAGCAGCGGCCAACAGGGGGCACCAGAAGCTTTCTTT	CASSGQQGAPEAFF
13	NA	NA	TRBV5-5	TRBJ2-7	TGTGCCAGCAGCTACGGACAGTCCTACGAGCAGTACTTC	CASSYGQSYEQYF
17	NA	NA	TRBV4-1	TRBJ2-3	TGCGCCAGCAGCCAAGAGTTGTGGACTACTAGCACAGATACGCAGTATTTT	CASSQELWTTSTDTQYF
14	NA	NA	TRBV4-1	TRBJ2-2	TGCGCCAGCAGCCTAGGCGGGGTTCCCGGGGAGCTGTTTTTT	CASSLGGVPGELFF
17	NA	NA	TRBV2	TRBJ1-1	TGTGCCAGCAGTGAATCTTGGACGACAGGATTGAGCACTGAAGCTTTCTTT	CASSESWTTGLSTEAFF
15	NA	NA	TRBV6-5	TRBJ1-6	TGTGCCAGCAGTTACGACAGCCGCGAAAATTCACCCCTCCACTTT	CASSYDSRENSPLHF
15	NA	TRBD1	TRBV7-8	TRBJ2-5	TGTGCCAGCAGCTTAGGCGGGACAGGGCGGGAGACCCAGTACTTC	CASSLGGTGRETQYF
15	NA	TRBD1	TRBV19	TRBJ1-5	TGTGCCAGTAGCCTTAGGGGGCTATTGGATCAGCCCCAGCATTTT	CASSLRGLLDQPQHF